The 24 T cell receptor beta chains listed next were all sequenced from one sample in a study of blood T cell repertoires in COVID-19. Sequenced by immunoSEQ multiplex PCR; TCRdb stores in-frame clones only, minus some. Of almost 200,000 clones listed, more than 75% are singletons. What was sequenced was peripheral blood. These receptors came from a woman aged 40 to 49 with COVID-19, enrolled during active disease.

This clone has at least ten counts. The chain links TRBV10-3 to TRBJ1-1; 7 nucleotides match TRBD1. Germline CDR1 ENHRY, CDR2 SYGVKD. Trimming at V came to 5 bases and at J to 3 bases, leaving 6 bases not matched to a gene. The CDR3 is made up of 14 amino acids. CDR3 region: CAISYRDRYTEAFF. The CDR3 nucleotides are TGTGCCATCAGTTACCGGGACAGATACACTGAAGCTTTCTTT.

CDR3 nucleotides: TGTGCCAGCAGCGTTGGACAGGGTGACACTGAAGCTTTCTTT. The encoded protein is CASSVGQGDTEAFF. The chain combines TRBV9 with TRBJ1-1; 8 nucleotides line up with TRBD1. V shed 2 bases, J shed 3 bases, and the junction held 3 bases outside the gene matches. CDR1 SGDLS and CDR2 YYNGEE come from the germline V gene. The length of the CDR3 is 14 residues.

The rearrangement joins TRBV2 to TRBJ2-5; 9 bases agree with TRBD2. Germline V gene sequence: CDR1 SNHLY, CDR2 FYNNEI. The CDR3 has 13 amino acids. V shed 8 bases and J 3 bases; nucleotides not matched to a gene: 4. The CDR3 bases are TGTGCCAGCGAGCGGGAGGCTAAAGAGACCCAGTACTTC. Translated: CASEREAKETQYF.

The chain uses TRBV18 and TRBJ2-7; 8 positions match TRBD1. Germline CDR1 KGHSH, CDR2 LQKENI. The CDR3 spans 16 residues. The V gene end was trimmed by 3 bases and the J gene end by 1 base; junction bases not matched to a gene: 8. The CDR3 DNA follows: TGTGCCAGCTCACCGACGACTCGGGACAGGTCCTACGAGCAGTACTTC. Residues: CASSPTTRDRSYEQYF.

This chain joins TRBV5-4 and TRBJ2-2, with 14 bases matching TRBD2. Germline V gene data show CDR1 as SGHNT and CDR2 as YYREEE (reference sequence). J gave up 3 bases and V 4 bases, and 8 bases lay outside the gene matches. The CDR3 has 18 amino acids. The CDR3 nucleotides read TGTGCCAGCAGCGGGCGACTAGCGGGAGGGCCGGACACCGGGGAGCTGTTTTTT. Translation: CASSGRLAGGPDTGELFF.

This rearrangement joins TRBV6-5 to TRBJ1-4, with D perhaps TRBD1 (5 bases). Germline V gene sequence: CDR1 MNHEY, CDR2 SVGAGI. V was cut by 4 bases and J by 8 bases, with 14 bases left in between. This CDR3 contains 14 residues. The CDR3 DNA sequence: TGTGCCAGCAGTTCCAGGGCTTTCATAGAAAAACTGTTTTTT. It is translated as CASSSRAFIEKLFF.

This clone was seen a few times. The chain recombines TRBV5-3 with TRBJ2-5; 8 bases line up with TRBD2. TRBV5-3 falls under the ORF class, with uncertain function. Trimming removed 6 bases from V and 3 bases from J; junction bases left unmatched: 16. The CDR3 totals 17 residues. Here the CDR3 reads CARKRRIWREVEETQYF. Written as DNA, the CDR3 is TGTGCCAGAAAACGGCGGATCTGGCGGGAGGTTGAAGAGACCCAGTACTTC.

This rearrangement joins TRBV5-4 to TRBJ1-2; 9 positions match TRBD1. The CDR3 loop spans 15 amino acids. J lost 7 bases, V lost 4 bases, and 11 bases had no gene match. Germline CDR1 is SGHNT and CDR2 is YYREEE (reference sequence). CDR3 protein: CASSPKVGQGRGYTF. The CDR3 DNA sequence: TGTGCCAGCAGCCCTAAAGTGGGACAGGGCCGTGGCTACACCTTC.

This chain links TRBV5-1 with TRBJ1-2, with D perhaps matching TRBD1 (5 bases). This CDR3 has 15 amino acids. Germline CDR1 reads SGHRS; CDR2 reads YFSETQ. V was cut by 6 bases and J by 4 bases, with 19 bases left in between. CDR3: CASTPGPGESYGYTF. The CDR3 coding sequence is TGCGCCAGCACCCCCGGGCCGGGGGAGAGCTATGGCTACACCTTC.

The J gene is TRBJ1-2, the V gene TRBV5-1, with D uncertain. The CDR3 contains 17 residues. Germline-derived CDR1 and CDR2 are SGHRS and YFSETQ. Trimming pared 0 bases from V and 4 bases from J, leaving 19 bases between. The DNA for the CDR3 is TGCGCCAGCAGCTTGGGCCCCTTGAGCCGCACCTCCTATGGCTACACCTTC. Translating gives CASSLGPLSRTSYGYTF.

This chain joins TRBV6-5 and TRBJ2-7; D not resolved. Germline CDR1 and CDR2: MNHEY and SVGAGI. This CDR3 is built from 14 residues. The V and J ends lost 0 bases and 3 bases respectively, with 9 bases between them. CDR3 DNA: TGTGCCAGCAGTTACTCATCCGGGTTCTACGAGCAGTACTTC. It translates to CASSYSSGFYEQYF.

The rearrangement joins TRBV9 to TRBJ2-2; D unclear. Germline V gene lookup returns CDR1 SGDLS and CDR2 YYNGEE. Trimming cost V 3 bases and J 2 bases, with 5 bases left between them. The CDR3 runs 13 residues. The CDR3 reads CASSGPNTGELFF. The CDR3 nucleotides are TGTGCCAGCAGCGGTCCAAACACCGGGGAGCTGTTTTTT.

This chain joins TRBV2 and TRBJ1-3; weak D call: TRBD1 (5 bases). Germline V CDR1 and CDR2: SNHLY, FYNNEI. CDR3 size: 13 residues. Trimming removed 9 bases from V and 0 bases from J, with 9 bases in between. CDR3 nucleotides: TGTGCCAGTCGACAGAGCTCTGGAAACACCATATATTTT. This translates into CASRQSSGNTIYF.

The table lists this clone with a few counts. This chain links TRBV5-4 with TRBJ2-1, with 15 bases aligning to TRBD2. The length of the CDR3 is 15 residues. Germline V lookup: CDR1 SGHNT, CDR2 YYREEE (reference sequence). J gave up 7 bases and V 4 bases, and 3 bases lay outside the gene matches. The CDR3 nucleotides read TGTGCCAGCAGCCCCGGACTAGCGGGAGGGAATGAGCAGTTCTTC. The encoded protein is CASSPGLAGGNEQFF. Supplemented by reference TRBV5-4 and TRBJ2-1, the full variable domain reads ETGVTQSPTHLIKTRGQQVTLRCSSQSGHNTVSWYQQALGQGPQFIFQYYREEENGRGNFPPRFSGLQFPNYSSELNVNALELDDSALYLCASSPGLAGGNEQFFGPGTRLTVL.

This clone was seen a single time. The chain employs TRBV3-1 (or the pseudogene TRBV3-2) and TRBJ2-1, with 11 bases lining up with TRBD2. With 1 base clipped from V and 6 bases from J, the junction kept 5 bases outside the gene matches. This CDR3 is 16 amino acids long. CDR1 and CDR2 from the germline V gene are LGHDT and YNNKEL (reference sequence). The DNA of the CDR3 is TGTGCCAGCAGCCAAGCTCTAGCGGGAGGATCCAATGAGCAGTTCTTC. This codes for CASSQALAGGSNEQFF.

The chain is built from TRBV4-3 and TRBJ2-2; 8 nucleotides align to TRBD2. CDR3 length: 15 residues. J was trimmed by 7 bases and V by 1 base; bases with no gene match: 5. Germline CDR1 LGHNA, CDR2 YSLEER. As DNA, the CDR3 is TGCGCCAGCAGCCAAGGGACTAGCCGCGGCGGGGAGCTGTTTTTT. Translation: CASSQGTSRGGELFF.

The chain uses TRBV20-1 and TRBJ1-2; possible D gene TRBD1, 5 bases. This CDR3 region has 12 residues. V lost 3 bases and J 7 bases, leaving 12 bases between the germline ends. Germline V gives CDR1 DFQATT, CDR2 SNEGSKA (reference sequence). CDR3 bases: TGCAGTGCTAGTGCAGGGATCGGTGGCTACACCTTC. Protein sequence: CSASAGIGGYTF.

This clone has at least ten counts. The chain is built from TRBV7-9 and TRBJ1-1; D gene unclear. Trimming shortened V by 6 bases and J by 3 bases, and 11 bases separated the two germline ends. CDR3 length: 13 amino acids. The germline gives CDR1 SEHNR, CDR2 FQNEAQ (reference sequence). The CDR3 spells CASRFSPDTEAFF. In DNA, the CDR3 is TGTGCCAGCAGGTTTTCCCCGGACACTGAAGCTTTCTTT.

This sequence joins TRBV4-3 and TRBJ1-4; possible D gene TRBD1, 6 bases. Germline CDR1 is LGHNA and CDR2 is YSLEER. The V gene lost 3 bases and the J gene lost 7 bases, with 12 bases spanning the gap. The length of the CDR3 is 14 residues. The CDR3: CASSQDRLGEKLFF. For the CDR3, the DNA is TGCGCCAGCAGCCAGGACAGATTAGGTGAAAAACTGTTTTTT.

The gene calls are TRBV18 and TRBJ1-5; 7 nucleotides agree with TRBD1. There are 16 residues in the CDR3. J was trimmed by 1 base and V by 2 bases; bases with no gene match: 5. Germline V gene lookup returns CDR1 KGHSH and CDR2 LQKENI. In nucleotides, the CDR3 is TGTGCCAGCTCACCAGCCCAACAGGGGAGCAATCAGCCCCAGCATTTT. This sequence encodes CASSPAQQGSNQPQHF. Full variable domain (rest looked up from reference TRBV18 and TRBJ1-5): NAGVMQNPRHLVRRRGQEARLRCSPMKGHSHVYWYRQLPEEGLKFMVYLQKENIIDESGMPKERFSAEFPKEGPSILRIQQVVRGDSAAYFCASSPAQQGSNQPQHFGDGTRLSIL.

This chain joins TRBV7-9 and TRBJ2-1; TRBD2 agrees at 10 bases. Germline CDR1 reads SEHNR; CDR2 reads FQNEAQ (reference sequence). CDR3 length equals 15 residues. V shed 5 bases and J 2 bases; nucleotides not matched to a gene: 3. The CDR3 reads CASSRTSGPYNEQFF. The CDR3 nucleotides read TGTGCCAGCAGCCGGACTAGCGGACCCTACAATGAGCAGTTCTTC.

This clone showed up just once. The chain joins TRBV11-2 to TRBJ2-1, with TRBD2 identical over 9 bases. J lost 8 bases, V lost 2 bases, and 7 bases had no gene match. There are 15 residues in the CDR3. Germline V gene lookup returns CDR1 SGHAT and CDR2 FQNNGV. The CDR3 nucleotides are TGTGCCAGCAGCTTAACCCTAGCGGGGAGGGATGAGCAGTTCTTC. Translation: CASSLTLAGRDEQFF.

The gene calls are TRBV11-3 and TRBJ1-1, with D uncertain. CDR1 and CDR2 from the germline V gene are SGHNT and YENEEA. Deletions cut 4 bases from V and 11 bases from J, with 14 bases between. The CDR3 covers 12 residues. The CDR3 sequence: CASSSTAGRAFF. DNA for the CDR3: TGTGCCAGCAGCTCCACGGCGGGGAGGGCTTTCTTT.

The genes are TRBV11-2 and TRBJ1-1, with D possibly matching TRBD1 (5 bases). Trimming took 5 bases from V and 4 from J, leaving 23 bases between them. Germline V gene sequence: CDR1 SGHAT, CDR2 FQNNGV. The CDR3 consists of 17 residues. Written as DNA, the CDR3 is TGTGCCAGCAGCGCGAGGCGTGGGGGGATTAGGGGCACTGAAGCTTTCTTT. It encodes CASSARRGGIRGTEAFF.